Here is one T cell receptor (beta chain) with its context. The entry originates in a study of blood T cell repertoires in COVID-19. For the study at large: The origin of the acute and convalescent COVID-19 samples was the United States, Italy and Spain. From T cells, B-cell-depleted T cells, or PBMCs came the material, which was cDNA or gDNA.

Trimming left V 0 bases short and J 4 bases short, with 11 bases between. This CDR3 contains 15 residues. Germline-derived CDR1 and CDR2 are SGHTS and YDEGEE. In the original analysis: Estimates of nucleated cell counts were drawn from the amplification of reference gene primers. Sequencing used immunoSEQ multiplex PCR; TCRdb keeps in-frame clones, though not all of them. The V and J calls and clone size were taken over from that table, and D and trimming were inferred from the DNA. The top ten hold around 1.9% of the sample, which has 170,000 or so clones, about 88% seen once. The specimen was peripheral blood. The rearrangement links TRBV5-8 to TRBJ2-1; D may be TRBD2 (5 bases). This sequence was found in a man aged 18 to 35 who had recovered from COVID-19. This chain's CDR3 is CASSLAGREYNEQFF. DNA of the CDR3: TGTGCCAGCAGCTTGGCTGGACGGGAATACAATGAGCAGTTCTTC.